This T cell receptor beta chain originates from a study of control samples from healthy donors and cancer patients. Method: immunoSEQ multiplex PCR; TCRdb's copy keeps in-frame clones and lacks some. Of 95,000 to 110,000 clones listed, around 89% were seen once; the top ten hold over 15%. V was shortened by 1 base and J by 5 bases, with 18 bases between the two germline ends. The CDR3 sequence is 17 residues long. Germline CDR1 reads MGHRA; CDR2 reads YSYEKL. The sequenced sample consisted of PBMCs. The gene calls are TRBV4-1 and TRBJ2-1; a possible D gene is TRBD1 (5 bases). This receptor was obtained from a man aged 55 to 70 with lung cancer. DNA of the CDR3: TGCGCCAGCAGCCAAGGCTTGGACACTCCTTTCCACAATGAGCAGTTCTTC. It encodes CASSQGLDTPFHNEQFF.